Sequencing of this TCR beta chain was carried out in a study of T-cell reconstitution after alpha-beta-depleted transplantation in children. Preparation of the TCRbeta library involved a method that used unique molecular identifiers. TCRdb fed the PCR reads into MiXCR, producing one record per CDR3 protein. The profile shows about 350,000 distinct CDR3 sequences, roughly 16% of them singletons. General study findings and limits: Where alpha-beta T cells came from about two months after transplant was reportedly several hundred expanded graft clones. Some patients' high day-60 TCRbeta diversity was attributed to recipient cells surviving conditioning. Newly produced T cells mostly provided counts and TCRbeta diversity after one year, as hyperexpanded clones declined.

Germline assignment: CDR1 SEHNR and CDR2 FQNEAQ (reference sequence). J was trimmed by 6 bases and V by 3 bases; bases with no gene match: 4. This CDR3 region has 13 residues. As concerns this clonotype: Its antigen is unknown.

The sequencing used PBMCs, mostly from graft donor cells, collected 360 days after TCRalphabeta/CD19-depleted stem cell transplant. The V and J genes are TRBV7-9 and TRBJ2-7; TRBD1 agrees at 8 bases. This TCR derives from a male patient aged 2-10 years who had a stem cell transplant for acute lymphoblastic leukemia, so the T cells may come from the graft donor. The CDR3 coding sequence is TGTGCCAGCAGCTTCAAACAGGGGGGCGAGCAGTACTTC. Translating gives CASSFKQGGEQYF.